A single sample is the source of the 16 T cell receptor beta chains below, sequenced in a study of control samples from healthy donors and cancer patients. Assay used: immunoSEQ multiplex PCR; TCRdb lists only in-frame clones, some missing. Found here are about 71,000 clones, over 85% of them singletons; the top ten hold 15% to 20%. The specimen was PBMCs. These receptor sequences come from a man aged 60 to 75 with lung cancer.

The J gene is TRBJ2-5, the V gene TRBV5-1, with TRBD1 matching 11 bases. The length of the CDR3 is 14 residues. Germline CDR1 SGHRS, CDR2 YFSETQ. V lost 0 bases to trimming and J lost 9 bases; unmatched junction nucleotides: 4. The DNA for the CDR3 is TGCGCCAGCAGCTTGGGGGGACAGGGGGGCGCCCAGTACTTC. This sequence encodes CASSLGGQGGAQYF.

The chain couples TRBV6-6 to TRBJ1-3; D call uncertain. Germline assignment: CDR1 MNHNY and CDR2 SVGAGI (reference sequence). This CDR3 contains 13 residues. V shed 5 bases and J shed 0 bases, with 5 bases lying between them. DNA for the CDR3: TGTGCCAGCAGTCCCCCCTCTGGAAACACCATATATTTT. This sequence encodes CASSPPSGNTIYF.

The gene calls are TRBV5-4 and TRBJ2-7, with TRBD2 matching 8 bases. CDR3 size: 15 residues. CDR1 is SGHNT and CDR2 is YYREEE in the germline V gene (reference sequence). The junction had 6 bases not matched to a gene; V was cut back by 0 bases and J by 4 bases. The CDR3 protein is CASSLGRGASYEQYF. In nucleotides, the CDR3 is TGTGCCAGCAGCTTGGGGCGGGGGGCTTCGTACGAGCAGTACTTC. Variable domain in full (rest from reference TRBV5-4 and TRBJ2-7): ETGVTQSPTHLIKTRGQQVTLRCSSQSGHNTVSWYQQALGQGPQFIFQYYREEENGRGNFPPRFSGLQFPNYSSELNVNALELDDSALYLCASSLGRGASYEQYFGPGTRLTVT.

J is TRBJ1-4 and V is TRBV5-1; D may be TRBD1 (5 bases). V shed 4 bases and J shed 6 bases, with 16 bases lying between them. The CDR3 is 15 residues long. CDR1 is SGHRS and CDR2 is YFSETQ in the germline V gene. The CDR3 region is CASSPTGYSYEKLFF. The DNA of the CDR3 is TGCGCCAGCAGCCCCACAGGATATTCGTATGAAAAACTGTTTTTT.

This rearrangement joins TRBV20-1 to TRBJ2-5; D remains unclear. Trimming took off 7 bases at V and 5 bases at J, with 11 bases between the two ends. Germline V lookup: CDR1 DFQATT, CDR2 SNEGSKA (reference sequence). This CDR3 has 11 residues. The CDR3 sequence is CSVDSGETQYF. Written as DNA, the CDR3 is TGCAGTGTTGATAGTGGGGAGACCCAGTACTTC.

The chain is built from TRBV14 and TRBJ2-5; D gene uncertain. The V end was cut by 6 bases, the J end by 1 base, with 9 bases between. CDR1 SGHDN and CDR2 FVKESK come from the germline V gene. This CDR3 is 13 amino acids long. The CDR3 region has the DNA TGTGCCAGCAGTCACCTTATCCAAGAGACCCAGTACTTC. It yields the protein CASSHLIQETQYF.

This chain links TRBV30 with TRBJ1-3; D is unclear. Germline V gene lookup returns CDR1 GTSNPN and CDR2 SVGIG (reference sequence). V was shortened by 0 bases and J by 0 bases, with 9 bases between the two germline ends. The CDR3 is 15 residues long. This chain's CDR3 is CAWSVPGSSGNTIYF. For the CDR3, the DNA is TGTGCCTGGAGTGTACCGGGCAGCTCTGGAAACACCATATATTTT.

CDR3 DNA: TGCAGCGTTGGGGTTCCGGGACAGGAGGGAAACACCATATATTTT. This translates into CSVGVPGQEGNTIYF. The V gene is TRBV29-1, the J gene TRBJ1-3; 8 bases align to TRBD1. Trimming took 4 bases from V and 4 from J; bases not matched to a gene: 9. This CDR3 has 15 residues. CDR1 SQVTM and CDR2 ANQGSEA come from the germline V gene.

J is TRBJ2-7 and V is TRBV2; D is possibly TRBD1 or TRBD2 (5 bases each). The V and J ends lost 2 bases and 4 bases respectively, with 12 bases between them. The CDR3 is 14 residues long. The germline V gene has CDR1 SNHLY and CDR2 FYNNEI. DNA for the CDR3: TGTGCCAGCAGTGAACAGGGTGAGGGATACGAGCAGTACGTC. Its protein is CASSEQGEGYEQYV.

The chain recombines TRBV29-1 with TRBJ2-7; 9 nucleotides match TRBD2. CDR3 size: 15 residues. CDR1 and CDR2 (germline): SQVTM, ANQGSEA. The V gene end was trimmed by 4 bases and the J gene end by 4 bases; junction bases not matched to a gene: 11. This CDR3 is CSVAGASGESYEQYF. As DNA, the CDR3 is TGCAGCGTTGCAGGTGCTAGCGGGGAATCGTACGAGCAGTACTTC.

The CDR3 coding sequence is TGTGCCAGCAGCTTAGATCGGGCTGAAAAACTGTTTTTT. Protein sequence: CASSLDRAEKLFF. The rearrangement links TRBV11-2 to TRBJ1-4, with D unclear. The length of the CDR3 is 13 residues. V was clipped by 0 bases and J by 7 bases, with 6 bases between them. Germline assignment: CDR1 SGHAT and CDR2 FQNNGV.

CDR3 DNA: TGTGCCAGCAGCTCTCATCCCTTCTCTGGGGCCAACGTCCTGACTTTC. Translated, it gives CASSSHPFSGANVLTF. The V gene is TRBV7-2, the J gene TRBJ2-6; D not certain. Trimming shortened V by 4 bases and J by 0 bases, and 10 bases separated the two germline ends. From germline, CDR1 is SGHTA and CDR2 FQGNSA. CDR3 length: 16 residues.

The rearrangement uses TRBV3-1 (or the pseudogene TRBV3-2) and TRBJ2-2; D unresolved. Germline lookup yields CDR1 LGHDT and CDR2 YNNKEL (reference sequence). CDR3 length: 12 residues. V lost 5 bases and J 5 bases, leaving 6 bases between the germline ends. DNA of the CDR3: TGTGCCAGCAGCTTTCTTACCGGGGAGCTGTTTTTT. Its translation is CASSFLTGELFF.

About this clone itself: A read error may account for a junction end that differs from germline. The gene calls are TRBV5-1 and TRBJ2-5; no definite D call. CDR1 and CDR2 from the germline V gene are SGHRS and YFSETQ. This CDR3 is built from 9 residues. The DNA of the CDR3 is TGCGCCAGCAGCGGCGTCCAGGACTTC. Protein sequence: CASSGVQDF.

This chain uses TRBV29-1 with TRBJ2-4, with 7 bases matching TRBD2. Germline CDR1 reads SQVTM; CDR2 reads ANQGSEA. The V segment lost 7 bases and the J segment 6 bases; nucleotides outside the gene matches: 3. The CDR3 is 11 amino acids. CDR3 region: CSAERGNIQYF. For the CDR3, the DNA is TGCAGCGCAGAGCGGGGAAACATTCAGTACTTC.

This chain uses TRBV25-1 with TRBJ2-7; 9 nucleotides line up with TRBD1. This CDR3 spans 16 amino acids. Germline CDR1 MGHDK, CDR2 SYGVNS. With V trimmed by 3 bases and J by 8 bases, 14 bases remained unmatched. The CDR3 sequence is CASSETGTGKERQQYF. The CDR3 nucleotides are TGTGCCAGCAGTGAGACCGGGACAGGGAAGGAGAGGCAGCAGTACTTC.